This T cell receptor beta chain was retrieved from a study of blood T cells in healthy people across ages. Study overall: Capturing about one barcoded beta molecule per two T cells was achieved by template switching.

PCR was performed a second time for roughly 7 to 12 cycles using a sample-barcoded 5' primer and a J-beta primer mix. TCRdb reprocessed the 5' RACE reads with MiXCR, giving one entry per CDR3 protein. The sample includes roughly 2 million distinct CDR3 sequences, just under 50% seen only once; the top ten take about 2.1%. CDR1 SGHDN and CDR2 FVKESK come from the germline V gene. This CDR3 is 16 amino acids long. V lost 1 base, J lost 5 bases, and 17 bases lay in between. Researchers isolated at least 7 million PBMCs per sample. This TCR derives from a woman in her thirties or forties in good health. Sequenced sample: blood. V usage is TRBV14 and J usage is TRBJ2-5, with D perhaps TRBD1 (7 bases). As DNA, the CDR3 is TGTGCCAGCAGCCAAGCGTTGGGGCAGGGGGGTGAGACCCAGTACTTC. It codes for CASSQALGQGGETQYF.